These 21 T cell receptor beta chains were all obtained from the same sample, sequenced in a study of cytomegalovirus exposure and HLA in healthy donors. Primers for the PCR totalled 60 Vbeta and 13 Jbeta. This table comes from immunoSEQ multiplex PCR, and its TCRdb copy is limited to in-frame clones, with some not included. The sample includes about 110,000 clones, 70% to 85% of them seen just once. Material for sequencing was PBMCs. The receptor set was obtained from a human donor in good health.

This clone was picked up a small number of times. The chain joins TRBV6-6 to TRBJ1-2; D ambiguous. Trimming shortened V by 8 bases and J by 5 bases, and 15 bases separated the two germline ends. Germline V gene data show CDR1 as MNHNY and CDR2 as SVGAGI (reference sequence). This CDR3 is built from 13 residues. CDR3 sequence (DNA): TGTGCCAGCGGACCCGGGGATTTTTATGGCTACACCTTC. It codes for CASGPGDFYGYTF.

The rearrangement joins TRBV28 to TRBJ1-1; no clear D gene. Germline assignment: CDR1 MDHEN and CDR2 SYDVKM. Trimming pared 7 bases from V and 1 base from J, leaving 13 bases between. The CDR3 extends over 14 amino acids. Here the CDR3 reads CASIDWWANTEAFF. DNA for the CDR3: TGTGCCAGCATTGATTGGTGGGCGAACACTGAAGCTTTCTTT.

This clone came up a few times. The chain has TRBV7-6 and TRBJ2-7; D might be TRBD1 (6 bases). Germline V gene data show CDR1 as SGHVS and CDR2 as FNYEAQ. The CDR3 is 15 amino acids. Trimming took 3 bases from V and 3 from J, leaving 15 bases between them. The CDR3 bases are TGTGCCAGCAGCTTCCGGGACAAGGGGGTCTACGAGCAGTACTTC. Amino acids: CASSFRDKGVYEQYF.

The chain combines TRBV10-3 with TRBJ2-1; D gene uncertain. Germline V gene lookup returns CDR1 ENHRY and CDR2 SYGVKD. The CDR3 extends over 18 amino acids. V was shortened by 3 bases and J by 0 bases, with 18 bases between the two germline ends. The CDR3 DNA follows: TGTGCCATCAGTGACGTCGAGATGTCGAGAAGCTCCTACAATGAGCAGTTCTTC. Protein product: CAISDVEMSRSSYNEQFF.

This chain connects TRBV19 to TRBJ1-5, with D unclear. The CDR3 length is 13 residues. The ends were cut back, 7 bases at V and 3 bases at J, with 10 bases in the middle. CDR1 LNHDA and CDR2 SQIVND come from the germline V gene (reference sequence). The CDR3 protein is CASTNFYNQPQHF. The CDR3 DNA sequence: TGTGCCAGTACCAACTTTTACAATCAGCCCCAGCATTTT.

The chain employs TRBV5-6 and TRBJ2-7; perhaps TRBD1 as D (6 bases). The V and J ends lost 0 bases and 2 bases respectively, with 9 bases between them. Per the germline V gene, CDR1 is SGHDT and CDR2 is YYEEEE. CDR3 length: 14 amino acids. The CDR3 reads CASSLEGETYEQYF. The CDR3 nucleotides are TGTGCCAGCAGCTTGGAGGGGGAGACCTACGAGCAGTACTTC.

The V gene is TRBV16, the J gene TRBJ1-2; D possibly corresponds to TRBD1 (5 bases). Germline-derived CDR1 and CDR2 are KGHSY and FQNENV. The CDR3 consists of 12 residues. V lost 4 bases, J lost 2 bases, and 5 bases lay in between. DNA for the CDR3: TGTGCCAGCAGCCCAGGGAACTATGGCTACACCTTC. Amino acid sequence: CASSPGNYGYTF.

The chain links TRBV2 to TRBJ2-7; TRBD1 matches at 7 bases. The germline gives CDR1 SNHLY, CDR2 FYNNEI. With V trimmed by 8 bases and J by 3 bases, 4 bases remained unmatched. The CDR3 runs to 12 residues. Here the CDR3 DNA reads TGTGCCAGCCGGGACAGCATCTACGAGCAGTACTTC. Its protein is CASRDSIYEQYF.

This clone was counted a few times. The chain recombines TRBV19 with TRBJ1-3; no definite D call. The CDR3 contains 14 residues. Germline assignment: CDR1 LNHDA and CDR2 SQIVND (reference sequence). V dropped 0 bases and J dropped 0 bases, with 3 bases sitting between them. CDR3 sequence: CASSIDSSGNTIYF. The CDR3 region has the DNA TGTGCCAGTAGTATAGACAGCTCTGGAAACACCATATATTTT.

The rearrangement uses TRBV5-1 and TRBJ2-5; D may be TRBD2 (6 bases). The end of the DNA fits TRBJ2-7 better, so the J call may be wrong. This CDR3 is 15 amino acids long. Germline loops: CDR1 SGHRS, CDR2 YFSETQ. The CDR3 here is CASSPDGLLQGEQYF. In DNA, the CDR3 is TGCGCCAGCAGCCCGGACGGACTACTCCAGGGCGAGCAGTACTTC.

The chain has TRBV10-3 and TRBJ1-2; D may be TRBD1 (6 bases). V was shortened by 6 bases and J by 8 bases, with 16 bases between the two germline ends. The CDR3 totals 13 residues. Germline CDR1 reads ENHRY; CDR2 reads SYGVKD. CDR3 coding DNA: TGTGCCATCAGCCCAGGGGAGTCGGAAGGCTACACCTTC. Its protein is CAISPGESEGYTF.

The chain uses TRBV4-1 and TRBJ1-1, with D perhaps matching TRBD1 (5 bases). This CDR3 comprises 15 residues. V was pared by 1 base and J by 2 bases, with 11 bases between. Per the germline V gene, CDR1 is MGHRA and CDR2 is YSYEKL. CDR3 in amino acids: CASSQGKGPNTEAFF. The CDR3 region has the DNA TGCGCCAGCAGCCAAGGGAAGGGGCCCAACACTGAAGCTTTCTTT.

The rearrangement links TRBV6-1 to TRBJ2-5; a possible D gene is TRBD2 (5 bases). Germline assignment: CDR1 MNHNS and CDR2 SASEGT. This CDR3 is 15 amino acids long. V shed 6 bases and J shed 3 bases, with 17 bases lying between them. CDR3: CASRGAWGLEETQYF. CDR3 sequence (DNA): TGTGCCAGCAGGGGAGCTTGGGGTTTAGAAGAGACCCAGTACTTC.

The chain uses TRBV19 and TRBJ1-1; 10 bases map to TRBD1. V shed 5 bases and J 0 bases; nucleotides not matched to a gene: 3. The length of the CDR3 is 15 residues. Germline V gene data show CDR1 as LNHDA and CDR2 as SQIVND (reference sequence). This CDR3 is CASSVGQGMNTEAFF. The DNA of the CDR3 is TGTGCCAGTAGTGTGGGACAGGGGATGAACACTGAAGCTTTCTTT.

The genes are TRBV10-2 and TRBJ2-1; 8 positions agree with TRBD2. Germline assignment: CDR1 WSHSY and CDR2 SAAADI. V lost 3 bases, J lost 7 bases, and 5 bases stayed unmatched. The CDR3 spans 14 residues. The CDR3 region is CASSDLGGGNEQFF. CDR3 nucleotide sequence: TGCGCCAGCAGTGATCTGGGCGGGGGGAATGAGCAGTTCTTC.

This sequence joins TRBV28 and TRBJ1-1; TRBD1 matches at 9 bases. V shed 6 bases, J shed 7 bases, and the junction held 12 bases outside the gene matches. The CDR3 runs to 15 residues. The V gene's germline CDR1 is MDHEN and CDR2 SYDVKM. CDR3 protein: CASSFPGQGLNEAFF. CDR3 nucleotides: TGTGCCAGCAGCTTTCCGGGACAGGGACTTAATGAAGCTTTCTTT.

The J gene is TRBJ2-7, the V gene TRBV6-6; D is perhaps TRBD2 (6 bases). V was trimmed by 2 bases and J by 3 bases, leaving 14 bases between them. The CDR3 loop spans 15 amino acids. Germline V gives CDR1 MNHNY, CDR2 SVGAGI (reference sequence). The CDR3 sequence: CASSYGSGTGYEQYF. The CDR3 DNA follows: TGTGCCAGCAGTTACGGTTCAGGGACTGGCTACGAGCAGTACTTC.

CDR3 nucleotide sequence: TGTGCCAGCTCACCACGGACTACTCACAATGAGCAGTTCTTC. Encoded protein: CASSPRTTHNEQFF. The genes are TRBV18 and TRBJ2-1; a weak D match, TRBD2 (6 bases). CDR1 is KGHSH and CDR2 is LQKENI in the germline V gene. The V gene lost 1 base and the J gene lost 5 bases, with 9 bases spanning the gap. CDR3 length equals 14 residues.

J is TRBJ1-6 and V is TRBV6-5; no clear D. The CDR3 has 13 residues. Trimming took 8 bases from V and 4 from J, leaving 9 bases between them. Germline CDR1 is MNHEY and CDR2 is SVGAGI. This CDR3 is CASFPQYNSPLHF. In DNA, the CDR3 is TGTGCCAGCTTCCCCCAGTATAATTCACCCCTCCACTTT.

The chain uses TRBV20-1 and TRBJ2-1; D might be TRBD1 (5 bases). Per germline, CDR1 DFQATT and CDR2 SNEGSKA (reference sequence). The CDR3 extends over 11 amino acids. Between the trimmed V and J ends, which lost 6 bases and 12 bases, there was a span of 15 bases. This chain's CDR3 is CSAPTPQGQFF. In DNA, the CDR3 is TGCAGTGCCCCGACCCCCCAGGGGCAGTTCTTC.

The J gene is TRBJ2-7, the V gene TRBV7-6; 15 bases are a match to TRBD2. CDR3 length: 20 residues. The junction had 13 bases not matched to a gene; V was cut back by 1 base and J by 3 bases. Germline V gene sequence: CDR1 SGHVS, CDR2 FNYEAQ. CDR3 amino acids: CASSLGIGLAGGGGSYEQYF. The CDR3 DNA is TGTGCCAGCAGCTTAGGAATAGGACTAGCGGGAGGGGGGGGGAGCTACGAGCAGTACTTC.